The next 12 T cell receptor beta chains were all read from a single sample in a study of CD8+CD57+ T cells in acquired aplastic anemia. Genomic DNA acted as the template from which TCR beta VDJ combination and CDR3 sequence profiling were carried out. TCRdb called the reads again in MiXCR, with one record for every CDR3 protein. The repertoire consists of under 200,000 distinct CDR3 sequences, with 48% occurring once and the leading ten covering about 1.8%. Patients chosen for sequencing had shown CD8+CD57+ cell expansion by flow cytometry. The sequencing input was sorted CD4+, CD8+, or CD8+CD57+ T cells (not recorded which) from PBMCs. The source is a human donor with aplastic anemia.

Details on this clonotype: Possible read error: a much larger clone is one base away. The chain recombines TRBV4-2 with TRBJ2-3, with no clear D. The CDR3 loop spans 15 amino acids. Germline assignment: CDR1 LGHNA and CDR2 YNFKEQ. Between the trimmed V and J ends, which lost 4 bases and 1 base, there was a span of 12 bases. The CDR3 reads CASSRERLCTDTQYF. The CDR3 DNA is TGTGCCAGCAGCCGAGAGAGACTCTGCACAGATACGCAGTATTTT.

This clonotype was seen ten or more times. The genes are TRBV10-3 and TRBJ1-4; unclear D gene. V was trimmed by 7 bases and J by 5 bases, leaving 11 bases between them. CDR1 is ENHRY, CDR2 SYGVKD, per germline. CDR3 size: 13 residues. This chain's CDR3 is CAITAELNEKLFF. The CDR3 DNA is TGTGCCATCACCGCGGAACTCAATGAAAAACTGTTTTTT.

The chain carries TRBV7-3 and TRBJ2-7, with 9 bases that match TRBD1. This CDR3 has 15 amino acids. Germline-derived CDR1 and CDR2 are SGHTA and FQGTGA. The trim removed 5 bases at V and 7 bases at J, leaving 12 bases unmatched. CDR3 sequence reads: CASSGRDRAFGEQYF. The CDR3 DNA sequence: TGTGCCAGCAGCGGCCGGGACAGGGCCTTCGGGGAGCAGTACTTC.

This clonotype showed up many times. The rearrangement links TRBV5-8 to TRBJ2-7, with D tentatively TRBD2 (5 bases). CDR3 length equals 16 residues. The ends were cut back, 0 bases at V and 0 bases at J, with 13 bases in the middle. Germline CDR1 is SGHTS and CDR2 is YDEGEE. This CDR3 is CASSLDLAGGSYEQYF. CDR3 nucleotide sequence: TGTGCCAGCAGCTTGGATCTAGCAGGAGGCTCCTACGAGCAGTACTTC. Full variable domain (rest looked up from reference TRBV5-8 and TRBJ2-7): EAGVTQSPTHLIKTRGQQATLRCSPISGHTSVYWYQQALGLGLQFLLWYDEGEERNRGNFPPRFSGRQFPNYSSELNVNALELEDSALYLCASSLDLAGGSYEQYFGPGTRLTVT.

This clonotype was found many times. J is TRBJ2-5 and V is TRBV6-4; D might be TRBD1 or TRBD2, each matching 5 bases. CDR3 length: 14 amino acids. The V gene lost 5 bases and the J gene lost 6 bases, with 16 bases spanning the gap. Germline assignment: CDR1 MRHNA and CDR2 SNTAGT. The CDR3 is CASSLGDVWKTQYF. As DNA, the CDR3 is TGTGCCAGCAGTTTGGGGGATGTCTGGAAGACCCAGTACTTC.

The chain recombines TRBV20-1 with TRBJ1-2; D call uncertain. This CDR3 has 12 amino acids. Germline CDR1 DFQATT, CDR2 SNEGSKA (reference sequence). V lost 0 bases and J 2 bases, leaving 4 bases between the germline ends. The CDR3 is CSARDPNYGYTF. Written as DNA, the CDR3 is TGCAGTGCTAGAGATCCAAACTATGGCTACACCTTC.

The chain uses TRBV12-3 or TRBV12-4 and TRBJ2-4; 10 bases line up with TRBD2. The CDR3 consists of 15 residues. Unmatched junction bases numbered 7, after V lost 4 bases and J lost 7 bases. For the CDR3, the DNA is TGTGCCAGCAGTTCGAGCGGGGGGGATGGGAACATTCAGTACTTC. This gives the protein CASSSSGGDGNIQYF.

The rearrangement links TRBV2 to TRBJ1-6, with D possibly being TRBD1 (6 bases). CDR1 and CDR2 (germline): SNHLY, FYNNEI. The CDR3 loop spans 15 amino acids. V dropped 1 base and J dropped 6 bases, with 10 bases sitting between them. CDR3 DNA sequence: TGTGCCAGCAGTGAAGGGACAGTCTTTAATTCACCCCTCCACTTT. Residues: CASSEGTVFNSPLHF.

The chain joins TRBV5-1 to TRBJ2-7, with D possibly TRBD2 on 5 matching bases. Germline V gene lookup returns CDR1 SGHRS and CDR2 YFSETQ. This CDR3 is 14 amino acids long. V was pared by 0 bases and J by 3 bases, with 10 bases between. Written as DNA, the CDR3 is TGCGCCAGCAGCTTGGGCGGGTTAGGCTACGAGCAGTACTTC. This gives the protein CASSLGGLGYEQYF.

This clonotype was detected ten times or more. This chain uses TRBV2 with TRBJ2-2; no firm D call. Trimming took off 10 bases at V and 0 bases at J, with 12 bases between the two ends. This CDR3 has 14 residues. Germline CDR1 reads SNHLY; CDR2 reads FYNNEI. This chain's CDR3 is CATAKQTNTGELFF. The CDR3 DNA reads TGTGCCACAGCTAAACAGACGAACACCGGGGAGCTGTTTTTT.

J is TRBJ2-1 and V is TRBV15; D unclear. The V and J ends lost 0 bases and 5 bases respectively, with 8 bases between them. CDR3 size: 14 residues. The V gene's germline CDR1 is LNHNV and CDR2 YYDKDF (reference sequence). CDR3 loop: CATSRDRVNNEQFF. CDR3 DNA: TGTGCCACCAGCAGAGATCGGGTTAACAATGAGCAGTTCTTC.

The chain joins TRBV10-3 to TRBJ2-2; D remains ambiguous. Germline-derived CDR1 and CDR2 are ENHRY and SYGVKD. The CDR3 length is 12 residues. V lost 0 bases and J 8 bases, leaving 4 bases between the germline ends. The chain's CDR3 is CAISESYGELFF. The CDR3 nucleotides are TGTGCCATCAGTGAGTCGTATGGGGAGCTGTTTTTT.